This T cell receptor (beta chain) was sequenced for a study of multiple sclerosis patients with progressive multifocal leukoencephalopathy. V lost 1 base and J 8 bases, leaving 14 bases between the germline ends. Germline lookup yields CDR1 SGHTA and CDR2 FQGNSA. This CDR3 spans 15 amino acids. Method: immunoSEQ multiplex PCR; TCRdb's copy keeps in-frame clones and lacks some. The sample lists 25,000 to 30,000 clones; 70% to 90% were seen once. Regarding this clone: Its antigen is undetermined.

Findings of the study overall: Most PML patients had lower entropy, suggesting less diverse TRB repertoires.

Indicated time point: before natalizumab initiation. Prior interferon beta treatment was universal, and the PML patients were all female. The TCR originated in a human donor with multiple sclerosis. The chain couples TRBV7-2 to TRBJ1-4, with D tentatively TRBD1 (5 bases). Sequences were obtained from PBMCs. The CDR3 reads CASSLEATWGEKLFF. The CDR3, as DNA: TGTGCCAGCAGCTTAGAAGCCACCTGGGGGGAAAAACTGTTTTTT.